One T cell receptor beta chain is described in this entry. The table lists this clonotype with many counts. Its antigen remains unidentified. No base-level quality is on record; no much larger clone is a single base apart. These data come from a study of human T cells and chemical hapten exposure (dated by TCRdb to the early 2020s). Context from the whole study: For sensitization, 2% DPC in acetone was applied to a 2 cm by 2 cm area of upper inner arm skin. Blood samples were taken from patients before sensitization (week 0) and at 2, 6 and about 24 weeks after DPC sensitization. For TCR sequencing, blood came from 25 to 35 alopecia patients at anywhere from one to four time points (pre-sensitization, 2, 6 and 24 weeks). Patch testing on the upper back used Finn chambers containing 0.01% DPC, with scoring done after 6 days according to International Contact Dermatitis Research Group standards. Throughout the study period of about 22 weeks, patients also received therapeutic DPC doses to the scalp every week. Libraries were combined into a pool for sequencing, and differences in TCR yield between samples came mainly from small differences in library volumes within the pool. The study tracked peripheral blood TCR repertoire changes in vivo during primary and secondary sensitization to the hapten diphenylcyclopropenone (DPC) in alopecia patients. The patient cohort, mostly female, included alopecia areata with under or over 50% scalp involvement, alopecia totalis and alopecia universalis.

Library creation used RACE. Sequencing was carried out with a NextSeq 500. During library preparation, unique molecular identifiers were attached to individual cDNA molecules so that TCRs could be counted in a quantitative, reproducible way. From each blood RNA sample, both TCR alpha and TCR beta chains were sequenced. In the original analysis: The median number of TCRs per sample was approximately 93,000, ranging from about 20,000 to 750,000. The Decombinator software suite was used to annotate V, J and CDR3 in the TCR reads. Every sample was subsampled to the same number of TCRs (28,000) for the PS versus PT1 abundance plots. Expanded TCRs were defined as absent before sensitization and observed at least eight times at the 2-week time point. The raw public data were reprocessed by TCRdb itself: fastp quality trimming at Q25, MiXCR clonotype calling, in-frame beta chains only. Each entry is one CDR3 protein sequence, shown with its most common DNA and genes. TCRdb's processing, not the authors', yielded these V and J calls. For this sample there are approximately 80,000 distinct CDR3 sequences; 10% to 15% appear just once. More than 4.5% of the sample goes to the ten largest clones.

The paper's findings and limits, for the study overall: After repeated subsampling, changes were observed in the strength of the expansion versus patch-test correlation and in the threshold at which the correlation became significant. No change with DPC sensitization was found in the number of TCRs above 1 in 1000 frequency, and no evidence of global repertoire structure alterations was found. Because every patient had alopecia, a presumed autoimmune disease, the patients' immune response might differ from that of healthy individuals. The number of PT1 expanded TCRs positively correlated with patch test score, significant at thresholds 8, 16 and 32 but not 4. Significantly more large CDR3 similarity clusters were formed by expanded TCRs than by pre-sensitization or healthy control sets, consistent with antigen-driven responses.

Taken from the germline V gene, the CDR1 and CDR2 loops are KGHSH and LQKENI. The CDR3 contains 14 residues, cysteine and phenylalanine counted. Just the 42-base CDR3 DNA is kept, in frame starting at base 1. V and J lose 2 bases and 0 bases, and a span of 8 bases separates them. This specimen's time point label, per the study, means: patch test 3, about 24 weeks after DPC sensitization. Reading the label with the study, this specimen's treatment or condition is: therapeutic diphenylcyclopropenone sensitization with weekly scalp DPC. At every patch-test visit, the blood draw took place before the patch test was put on. Eligible patients were aged 18 to 70, diagnosed with alopecia, deemed suitable for DPC therapy, and excluded if pregnant. Total RNA was isolated from unfractionated whole blood collected in Tempus Blood RNA tubes.

The TCR was taken from a woman aged 45-59 years with alopecia areata. Some clones in this sample may be carry-over from other donors' samples. The chain is made from TRBV18 and TRBJ2-7; TRBD1 is a weak D gene call, 5 bases matching. Sample: whole blood, taken in connection with sensitization to the hapten diphenylcyclopropenone (DPC). The CDR3 corresponds to CASSPTGASYEQYF. The DNA sequence is TGTGCCAGCTCACCAACAGGAGCCTCCTACGAGCAGTACTTC.